This TCR beta chain was identified in a study of blood T cell repertoires in COVID-19. About the research overall: Material from acute and convalescent COVID-19 was sourced from the United States, Italy and Spain. In each case, the material was cDNA or gDNA derived from T cells, B-cell-depleted T cells, or PBMCs.

V lost 0 bases, J lost 4 bases, and 15 bases lay in between. The CDR3 loop spans 16 amino acids. Per germline, CDR1 SGHTA and CDR2 FQGNSA. In the original processing: The authors estimated nucleated cell counts from reference gene primer amplification. The table came from immunoSEQ multiplex PCR; TCRdb's copy has only in-frame clones and leaves some out. D and trimming come from the DNA, and the V and J calls and clone size come from that table. The sample lists about 72,000 clones, over 85% occurring once. Sequenced: peripheral blood. The clonotype was recovered from a human donor in a cohort sampled during active COVID-19. This chain joins TRBV7-2 and TRBJ2-5, with D possibly TRBD1 on 5 matching bases. CDR3 nucleotides: TGTGCCAGCAGCTTAGCGGGGCGGCAACCCGGAGAGACCCAGTACTTC. Amino acid sequence: CASSLAGRQPGETQYF.